This T cell receptor beta chain was found in a study of OX40 agonist ivuxolimab in advanced cancers. Background on the study: With a range of roughly 20 to 80, age averaged approximately 60 years, and more than 75% were male.

The repertoire was sequenced with immunoSEQ multiplex PCR; TCRdb's copy has only in-frame clones and lacks some. The sample yields 15,000 to 20,000 clones, 55% to 80% seen once. This clone was seen only once. The CDR3 runs 17 residues. Germline lookup yields CDR1 SQVTM and CDR2 ANQGSEA. V lost 5 bases and J 5 bases, leaving 22 bases between the germline ends. The chain links TRBV29-1 to TRBJ2-6; the D gene is possibly TRBD2 (5 bases). The receptor was derived from an adult with an advanced solid tumor such as melanoma, head and neck, liver or kidney cancer. The sample was CD4+ or CD8+ T cells sorted from blood, taken in a trial of the OX40 agonist ivuxolimab. CDR3 region: CSVHDRLIQSRANVLTF. CDR3 nucleotides: TGCAGCGTTCACGATCGACTAATACAAAGTCGGGCCAACGTCCTGACTTTC.